This is a list of T cell receptor beta chains from one sample in a study of early T cells in non-severe SARS-CoV-2 infection. TCRdb used MiXCR to reprocess the 5' RACE reads, holding one entry per CDR3 protein. The sample yields about 55,000 distinct CDR3 sequences, roughly 13% seen once. The specimen was whole blood, collected at baseline. The receptors come from an adult who was a healthcare worker with PCR-confirmed SARS-CoV-2 infection or an uninfected control (not recorded which). The conserved cysteine and the conserved F or W are not part of the CDR3 here. The order of the fields is J gene, D gene, V gene, clone size, CDR3 protein. The D gene is left open where the match is weak. Clone size is not always given. Where it is, it says once, few, many or a class for expanded clones.

TRBJ2-1 TRBD1 TRBV24-1 many ATSDWTGGAVNEQF
TRBJ2-1 NA TRBV2 few ASEKPGPTGNEQF
TRBJ2-7 NA TRBV11-2 NA ASSLRGLVPPSYEQY
TRBJ2-5 NA TRBV3-1 NA ASSHSQETQY
TRBJ2-7 TRBD2 TRBV24-1 few ATSDTGEGGYEQY
TRBJ2-7 NA TRBV7-9 few ASSQPVVPYEQY
TRBJ2-3 NA TRBV12-3/TRBV12-4 few ASSLGPGRNPSTDTQY
TRBJ2-5 TRBD2 TRBV9 few ASSMGLAENQETQY
TRBJ2-7 NA TRBV28 few ASSLQSYEQY
TRBJ1-5 NA TRBV28 many ASISRQGNQPQH
TRBJ2-7 TRBD1 TRBV9 many ASSPGQGMAEQY
TRBJ2-3 NA TRBV7-9 NA ASSLMDGTDTQY
TRBJ2-3 TRBD1 TRBV27 NA ASSLKTGGTDTQY
TRBJ2-1 TRBD2 TRBV13 few ASSLSGRYSNEQF